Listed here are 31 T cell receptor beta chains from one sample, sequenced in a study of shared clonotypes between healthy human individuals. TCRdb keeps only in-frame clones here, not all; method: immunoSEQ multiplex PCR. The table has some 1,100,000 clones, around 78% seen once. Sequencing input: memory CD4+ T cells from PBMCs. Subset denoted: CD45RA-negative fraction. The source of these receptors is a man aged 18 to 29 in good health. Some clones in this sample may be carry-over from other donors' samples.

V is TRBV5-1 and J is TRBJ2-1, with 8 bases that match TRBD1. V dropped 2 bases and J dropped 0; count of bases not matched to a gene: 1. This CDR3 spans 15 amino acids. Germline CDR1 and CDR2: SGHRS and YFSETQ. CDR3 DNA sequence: TGCGCCAGCAGCTTACAGGGGGGCTCCTACAATGAGCAGTTCTTC. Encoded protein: CASSLQGGSYNEQFF.

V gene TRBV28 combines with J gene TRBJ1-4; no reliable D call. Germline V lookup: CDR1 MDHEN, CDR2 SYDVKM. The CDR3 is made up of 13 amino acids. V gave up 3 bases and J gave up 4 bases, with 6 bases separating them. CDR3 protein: CASSFFLNEKLFF. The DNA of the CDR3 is TGTGCCAGCAGTTTTTTTCTTAATGAAAAACTGTTTTTT.

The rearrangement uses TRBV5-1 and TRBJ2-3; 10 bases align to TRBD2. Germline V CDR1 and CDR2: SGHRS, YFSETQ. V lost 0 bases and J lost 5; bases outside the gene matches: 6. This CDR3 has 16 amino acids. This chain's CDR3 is CASSLGLAGEVDTQYF. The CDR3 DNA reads TGCGCCAGCAGCTTGGGGCTAGCGGGAGAGGTAGATACGCAGTATTTT. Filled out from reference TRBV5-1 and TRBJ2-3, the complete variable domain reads KAGVTQTPRYLIKTRGQQVTLSCSPISGHRSVSWYQQTPGQGLQFLFEYFSETQRNKGNFPGRFSGRQFSNSRSEMNVSTLELGDSALYLCASSLGLAGEVDTQYFGPGTRLTVL.

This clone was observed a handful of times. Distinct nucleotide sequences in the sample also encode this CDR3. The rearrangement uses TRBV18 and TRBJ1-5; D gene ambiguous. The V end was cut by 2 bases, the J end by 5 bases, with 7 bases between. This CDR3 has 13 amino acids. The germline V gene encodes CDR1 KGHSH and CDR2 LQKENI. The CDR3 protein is CASSPGEDQPQHF. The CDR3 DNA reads TGTGCCAGCTCACCAGGGGAGGATCAGCCCCAGCATTTT.

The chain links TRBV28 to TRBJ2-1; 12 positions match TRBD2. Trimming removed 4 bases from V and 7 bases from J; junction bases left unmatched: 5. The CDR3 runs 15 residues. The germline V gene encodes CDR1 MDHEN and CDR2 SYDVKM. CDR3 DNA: TGTGCCAGCAGTTGGCGGACTAGCGGGAAGAATGAGCAGTTCTTC. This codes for CASSWRTSGKNEQFF.

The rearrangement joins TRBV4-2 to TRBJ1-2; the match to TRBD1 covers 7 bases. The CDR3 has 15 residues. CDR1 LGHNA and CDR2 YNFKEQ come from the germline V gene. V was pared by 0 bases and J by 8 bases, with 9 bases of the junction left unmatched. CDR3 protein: CASSQDIQGRGGYTF. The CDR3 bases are TGTGCCAGCAGCCAAGATATACAGGGGCGCGGCGGCTACACCTTC.

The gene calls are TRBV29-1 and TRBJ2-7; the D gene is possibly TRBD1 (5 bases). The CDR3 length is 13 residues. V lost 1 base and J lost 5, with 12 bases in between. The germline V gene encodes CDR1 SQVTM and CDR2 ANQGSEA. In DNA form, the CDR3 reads TGCAGCGTTGAAGCGGTATGGGGCCACGAGCAGTACTTC. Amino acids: CSVEAVWGHEQYF.

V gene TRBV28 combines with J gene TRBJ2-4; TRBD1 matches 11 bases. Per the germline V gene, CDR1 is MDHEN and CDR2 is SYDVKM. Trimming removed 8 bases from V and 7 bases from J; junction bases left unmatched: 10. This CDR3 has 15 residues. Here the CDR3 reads CASGAGTGGWNIQYF. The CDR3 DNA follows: TGTGCCAGCGGGGCCGGGACAGGGGGTTGGAACATTCAGTACTTC.

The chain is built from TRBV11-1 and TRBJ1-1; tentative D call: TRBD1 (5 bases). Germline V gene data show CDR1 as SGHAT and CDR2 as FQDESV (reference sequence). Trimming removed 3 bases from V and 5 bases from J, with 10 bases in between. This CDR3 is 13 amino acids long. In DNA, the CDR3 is TGTGCCAGCAGCTTCTCCGGGGGGACTGAAGCTTTCTTT. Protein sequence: CASSFSGGTEAFF.

Written as DNA, the CDR3 is TGCGCCAGCAGCCACGGACTAGCGGGAGGGGGTGCGGACGAGCAGTACTTC. This translates into CASSHGLAGGGADEQYF. The chain has TRBV5-1 and TRBJ2-7; 15 nucleotides match TRBD2. Germline V gives CDR1 SGHRS, CDR2 YFSETQ. Trimming took 4 bases from V and 5 from J; bases not matched to a gene: 10. CDR3 length equals 17 residues.

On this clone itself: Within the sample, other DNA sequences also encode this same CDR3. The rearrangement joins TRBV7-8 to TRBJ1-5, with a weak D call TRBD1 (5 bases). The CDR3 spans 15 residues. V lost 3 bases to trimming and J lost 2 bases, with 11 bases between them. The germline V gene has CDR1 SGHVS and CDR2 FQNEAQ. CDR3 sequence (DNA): TGTGCCAGCAGCTTCGGCAGGGTCGGCAATCAGCCCCAGCATTTT. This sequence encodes CASSFGRVGNQPQHF.

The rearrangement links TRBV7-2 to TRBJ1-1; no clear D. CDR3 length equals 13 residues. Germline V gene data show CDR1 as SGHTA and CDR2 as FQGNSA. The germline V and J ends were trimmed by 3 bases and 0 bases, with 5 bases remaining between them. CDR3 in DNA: TGTGCCAGCAGCTTGACCATGAACACTGAAGCTTTCTTT. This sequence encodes CASSLTMNTEAFF.

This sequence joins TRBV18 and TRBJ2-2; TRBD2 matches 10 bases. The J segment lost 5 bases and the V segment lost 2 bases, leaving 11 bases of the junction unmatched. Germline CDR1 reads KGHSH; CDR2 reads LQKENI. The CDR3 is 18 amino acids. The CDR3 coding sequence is TGTGCCAGCTCACCATTCGGCCTAGCGGGAGATAGTACCGGGGAGCTGTTTTTT. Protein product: CASSPFGLAGDSTGELFF.

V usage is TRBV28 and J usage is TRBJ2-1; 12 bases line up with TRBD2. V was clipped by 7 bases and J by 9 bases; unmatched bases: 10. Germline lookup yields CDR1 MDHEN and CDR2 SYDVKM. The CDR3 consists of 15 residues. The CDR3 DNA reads TGTGCCAGCAAACTCTCGGGACTAGCGGGTGCTGAGCAGTTCTTC. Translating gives CASKLSGLAGAEQFF.

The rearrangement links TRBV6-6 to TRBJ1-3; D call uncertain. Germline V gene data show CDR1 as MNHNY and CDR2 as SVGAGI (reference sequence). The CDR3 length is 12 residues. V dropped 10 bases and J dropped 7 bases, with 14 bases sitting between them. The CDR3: CATSPGRNTIYF. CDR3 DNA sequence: TGTGCCACCTCCCCCGGCAGGAACACCATATATTTT.

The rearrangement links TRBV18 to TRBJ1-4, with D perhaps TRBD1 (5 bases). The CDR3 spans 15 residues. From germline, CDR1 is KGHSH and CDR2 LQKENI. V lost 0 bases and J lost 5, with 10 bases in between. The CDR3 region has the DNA TGTGCCAGCTCACCACCGGGACTGAGGAATGAAAAACTGTTTTTT. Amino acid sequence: CASSPPGLRNEKLFF. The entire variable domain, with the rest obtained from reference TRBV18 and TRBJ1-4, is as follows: NAGVMQNPRHLVRRRGQEARLRCSPMKGHSHVYWYRQLPEEGLKFMVYLQKENIIDESGMPKERFSAEFPKEGPSILRIQQVVRGDSAAYFCASSPPGLRNEKLFFGSGTQLSVL.

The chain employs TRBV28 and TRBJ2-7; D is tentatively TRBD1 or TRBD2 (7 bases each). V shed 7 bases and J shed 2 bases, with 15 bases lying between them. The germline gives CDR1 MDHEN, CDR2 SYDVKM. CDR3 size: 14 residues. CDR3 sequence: CASTSGGATYEQYF. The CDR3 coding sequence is TGTGCCAGCACCTCAGGGGGGGCTACCTACGAGCAGTACTTC.

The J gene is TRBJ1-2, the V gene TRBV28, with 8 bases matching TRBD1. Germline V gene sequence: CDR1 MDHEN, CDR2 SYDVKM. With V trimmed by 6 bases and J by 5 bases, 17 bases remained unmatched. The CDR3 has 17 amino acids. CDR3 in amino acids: CASRTKRAGGWGYGYTF. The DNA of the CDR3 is TGTGCCAGCAGAACTAAGCGGGCAGGGGGCTGGGGATATGGCTACACCTTC.

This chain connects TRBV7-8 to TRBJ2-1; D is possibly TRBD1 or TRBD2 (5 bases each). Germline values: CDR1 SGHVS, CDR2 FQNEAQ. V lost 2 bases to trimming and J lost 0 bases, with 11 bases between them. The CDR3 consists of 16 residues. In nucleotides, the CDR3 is TGTGCCAGCAGCTTATTGGGGGTTAGCTCCTACAATGAGCAGTTCTTC. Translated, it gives CASSLLGVSSYNEQFF.

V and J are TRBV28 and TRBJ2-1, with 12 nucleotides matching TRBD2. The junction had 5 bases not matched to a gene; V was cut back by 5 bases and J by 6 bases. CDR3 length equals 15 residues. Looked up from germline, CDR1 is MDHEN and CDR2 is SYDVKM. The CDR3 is CASSLPSGRGNEQFF. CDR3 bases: TGTGCCAGCAGTCTCCCTAGCGGGAGGGGCAATGAGCAGTTCTTC.

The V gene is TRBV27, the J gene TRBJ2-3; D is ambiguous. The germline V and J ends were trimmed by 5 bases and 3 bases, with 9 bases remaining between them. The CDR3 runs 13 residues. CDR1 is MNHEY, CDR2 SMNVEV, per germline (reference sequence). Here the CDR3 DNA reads TGTGCCAGCAGTCCCGCATTTACAGATACGCAGTATTTT. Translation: CASSPAFTDTQYF.

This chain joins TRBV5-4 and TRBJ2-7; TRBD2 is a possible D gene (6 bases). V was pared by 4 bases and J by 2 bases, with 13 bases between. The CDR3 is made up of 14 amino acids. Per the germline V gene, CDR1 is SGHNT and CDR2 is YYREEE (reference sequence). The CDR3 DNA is TGTGCCAGCAGCCCAGTGGGCGGGACCTACGAGCAGTACTTC. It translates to CASSPVGGTYEQYF.

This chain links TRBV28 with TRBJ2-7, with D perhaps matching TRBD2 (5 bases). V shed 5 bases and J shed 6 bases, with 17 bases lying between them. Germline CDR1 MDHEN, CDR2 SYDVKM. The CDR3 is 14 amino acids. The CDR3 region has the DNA TGTGCCAGCAGTCCCCCGGGCGGTGGACTCGAGCAGTACTTC. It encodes CASSPPGGGLEQYF.

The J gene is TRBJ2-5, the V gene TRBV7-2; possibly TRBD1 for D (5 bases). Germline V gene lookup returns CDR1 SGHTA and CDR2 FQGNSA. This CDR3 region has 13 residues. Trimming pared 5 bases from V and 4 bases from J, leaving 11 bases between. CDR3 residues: CASSQRQIETQYF. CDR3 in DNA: TGTGCCAGCAGCCAACGACAGATAGAGACCCAGTACTTC.

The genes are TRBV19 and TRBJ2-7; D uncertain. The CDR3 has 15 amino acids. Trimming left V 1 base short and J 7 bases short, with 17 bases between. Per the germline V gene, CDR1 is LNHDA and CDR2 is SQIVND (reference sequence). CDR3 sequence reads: CASSIGLYPGSEQYF. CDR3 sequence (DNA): TGTGCCAGTAGTATAGGACTCTACCCAGGATCTGAGCAGTACTTC.

The CDR3 region has the DNA TGTGCCAGCAGAGCCGACAGGGATTTCACAGATACGCAGTATTTT. Amino acid sequence: CASRADRDFTDTQYF. The chain links TRBV7-2 to TRBJ2-3; 7 bases agree with TRBD1. The germline CDR1 and CDR2 sequences are SGHTA and FQGNSA. With 6 bases clipped from V and 2 bases from J, the junction kept 8 bases outside the gene matches. The CDR3 is made up of 15 amino acids.

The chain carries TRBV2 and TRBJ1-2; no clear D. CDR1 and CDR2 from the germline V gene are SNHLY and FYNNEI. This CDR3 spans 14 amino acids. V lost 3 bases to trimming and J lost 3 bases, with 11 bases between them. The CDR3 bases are TGTGCCAGCAGTGATCAGGACGGCTACTATGGCTACACCTTC. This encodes CASSDQDGYYGYTF.

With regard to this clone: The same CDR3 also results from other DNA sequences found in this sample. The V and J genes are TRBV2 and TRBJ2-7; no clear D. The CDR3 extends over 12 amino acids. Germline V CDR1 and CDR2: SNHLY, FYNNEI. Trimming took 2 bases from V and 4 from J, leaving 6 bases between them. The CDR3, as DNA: TGTGCCAGCAGTGAAAACCCATACGAGCAGTACTTC. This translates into CASSENPYEQYF.

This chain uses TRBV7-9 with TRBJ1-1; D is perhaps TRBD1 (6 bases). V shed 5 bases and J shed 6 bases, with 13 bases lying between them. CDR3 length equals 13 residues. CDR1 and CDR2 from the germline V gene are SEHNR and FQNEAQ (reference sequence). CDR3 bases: TGTGCCAGCAGCCTGTACAGGGAACCTGAAGCTTTCTTT. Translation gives CASSLYREPEAFF.

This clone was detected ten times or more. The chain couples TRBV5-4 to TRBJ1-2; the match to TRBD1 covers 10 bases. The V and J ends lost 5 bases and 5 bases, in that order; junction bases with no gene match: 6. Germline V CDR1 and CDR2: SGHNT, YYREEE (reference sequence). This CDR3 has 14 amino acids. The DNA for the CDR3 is TGTGCCAGCAGGCGGGACAGGGGAGGGTATGGCTACACCTTC. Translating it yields CASRRDRGGYGYTF. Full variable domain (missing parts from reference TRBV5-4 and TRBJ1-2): ETGVTQSPTHLIKTRGQQVTLRCSSQSGHNTVSWYQQALGQGPQFIFQYYREEENGRGNFPPRFSGLQFPNYSSELNVNALELDDSALYLCASRRDRGGYGYTFGSGTRLTVV.

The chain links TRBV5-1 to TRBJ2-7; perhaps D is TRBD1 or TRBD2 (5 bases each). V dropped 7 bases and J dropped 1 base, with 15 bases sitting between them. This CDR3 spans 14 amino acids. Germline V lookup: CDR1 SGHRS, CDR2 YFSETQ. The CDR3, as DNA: TGCGCCAGCGGACCGGGACCGACATCCTACGAGCAGTACTTC. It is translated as CASGPGPTSYEQYF.